This is a list of T cell receptor beta chains from one sample in a study of T-cell memory formation after mild COVID-19. Using its own MiXCR run on the 5' RACE reads, TCRdb lists one record per CDR3 protein. Among 100,000 to 150,000 distinct CDR3 sequences listed, about a sixth were seen once. Sequenced input: PBMCs or a T cell subset sorted from them (not recorded which). These receptors all come from a man aged 18-30 years who had mild COVID-19 (a few samples of this study predate the infection). Cell type and time point are not known. Both conserved end residues are part of each CDR3. The D gene is left open where the match is weak. Not all rows give a size; the values are once, few, many and, for expanded clones, a class.

clone_size | j_call | d_call | v_call | cdr3_aa | cdr3_nt
- | TRBJ1-2 | - | TRBV20-1 | CSASLRPSTSGNYGYTF | TGCAGTGCTAGTCTCCGGCCCTCGACTTCGGGGAACTATGGCTACACCTTC
- | TRBJ1-5 | TRBD1 | TRBV30 | CAWSVAGGGQPQHF | TGTGCCTGGAGTGTAGCAGGGGGCGGACAGCCCCAGCATTTT
few | TRBJ2-5 | - | TRBV2 | CATTSSGETQYF | TGTGCCACTACCTCCTCTGGTGAGACCCAGTACTTC
- | TRBJ2-1 | TRBD2 | TRBV20-1 | CSARVLAGVDEQFF | TGCAGTGCTAGAGTGCTAGCGGGGGTCGATGAGCAGTTCTTC
- | TRBJ2-1 | - | TRBV5-1 | CASSLGAGSFVGEQFF | TGCGCCAGCAGCTTGGGAGCGGGTAGTTTCGTTGGTGAGCAGTTCTTC
- | TRBJ2-7 | TRBD1 | TRBV6-1 | CASRGQGNEQYF | TGTGCCAGCAGGGGACAGGGGAACGAGCAGTACTTC
few | TRBJ1-2 | - | TRBV6-5 | CASSYGRLGGYTF | TGTGCCAGCAGTTACGGGCGTTTGGGGGGCTACACCTTC
many | TRBJ2-5 | TRBD2 | TRBV3-1 | CASSQPGGPTETQYF | TGTGCCAGCAGCCAACCGGGGGGGCCCACAGAGACCCAGTACTTC
- | TRBJ2-3 | - | TRBV5-5 | CASSPAGSTDTQYF | TGTGCCAGCAGCCCGGCAGGAAGCACAGATACGCAGTATTTT
few | TRBJ2-1 | - | TRBV15 | CATSRRTANYNEQFF | TGTGCCACCAGCAGGCGGACAGCAAACTACAATGAGCAGTTCTTC
- | TRBJ2-1 | - | TRBV28 | CASSPGAGEQFF | TGTGCCAGCAGTCCAGGGGCAGGGGAGCAGTTCTTC
many | TRBJ2-3 | TRBD2 | TRBV7-2 | CASSRTSGGLFDITQYF | TGTGCCAGCAGCAGGACTAGCGGGGGACTCTTTGATATTACGCAGTATTTT
- | TRBJ2-6 | - | TRBV23-1 | CASNGPWANVLTF | TGCGCCAGCAATGGGCCCTGGGCCAACGTCCTGACTTTC
- | TRBJ2-5 | TRBD2 | TRBV12-3/TRBV12-4 | CASSLTGGETQYF | TGTGCCAGCAGTTTAACGGGGGGAGAGACCCAGTACTTC
- | TRBJ1-5 | - | TRBV27 | CASSFRGEPQHF | TGTGCCAGCAGTTTTAGGGGAGAGCCCCAGCATTTT
few | TRBJ2-3 | TRBD2 | TRBV20-1 | CSANLAGVDTQYF | TGCAGTGCAAATCTAGCGGGGGTGGATACGCAGTATTTT
few | TRBJ2-7 | - | TRBV10-3 | CAISEGRGVYEQYF | TGTGCCATCAGTGAGGGAAGGGGTGTGTACGAGCAGTACTTC